The next 25 T cell receptor beta chains were all read from a single sample in a study of blood T cell repertoires in COVID-19. The data were produced by immunoSEQ multiplex PCR, yet TCRdb's version contains in-frame clones alone and is incomplete. Found here are 45,000 or so clones, around 85% of them singletons; the top ten hold around 29%. Sample: peripheral blood. The receptors originated from a woman older than 75 with acute or convalescent COVID-19.

The chain has TRBV28 and TRBJ1-1, with a weak D call TRBD1 (6 bases). Germline CDR1 is MDHEN and CDR2 is SYDVKM. The V gene lost 2 bases and the J gene lost 4 bases, with 14 bases spanning the gap. CDR3 length: 15 residues. The CDR3 sequence: CASSLNGGWSTEAFF. CDR3 DNA sequence: TGTGCCAGCAGTTTAAATGGGGGCTGGTCCACTGAAGCTTTCTTT. Supplemented by reference TRBV28 and TRBJ1-1, the full variable domain reads DVKVTQSSRYLVKRTGEKVFLECVQDMDHENMFWYRQDPGLGLRLIYFSYDVKMKEKGDIPEGYSVSREKKERFSLILESASTNQTSMYLCASSLNGGWSTEAFFGQGTRLTVV.

The chain has TRBV10-2 and TRBJ1-1; TRBD1 matches at 11 bases. J gave up 4 bases and V 9 bases, and 4 bases lay outside the gene matches. The germline CDR1 and CDR2 sequences are WSHSY and SAAADI. CDR3 length equals 13 residues. For the CDR3, the DNA is TGCGCCAGTTCCGGGACAGGGGGCACTGAAGCTTTCTTT. Translated, it gives CASSGTGGTEAFF.

This chain joins TRBV15 and TRBJ1-2, with 8 bases identical to TRBD1. V lost 3 bases and J lost 7; bases outside the gene matches: 1. The germline V gene has CDR1 LNHNV and CDR2 YYDKDF (reference sequence). The CDR3 runs to 12 residues. In DNA form, the CDR3 reads TGTGCCACCAGCAGGCAGGGGGCTGGCTACACCTTC. This sequence encodes CATSRQGAGYTF.

The chain joins TRBV7-6 to TRBJ2-3, with D perhaps TRBD1 (5 bases). This CDR3 has 15 residues. The V end lost 5 bases, the J end lost 2 bases, and 14 bases lay between the germline ends. Germline-derived CDR1 and CDR2 are SGHVS and FNYEAQ. The CDR3 DNA reads as TGTGCCAGCAGCCCCGCCGTGGGGCTCACAGATACGCAGTATTTT. Translated, it gives CASSPAVGLTDTQYF.

The chain links TRBV6-1 to TRBJ1-1; maybe TRBD1 (6 bases). Looked up from germline, CDR1 is MNHNS and CDR2 is SASEGT. Trimming shortened V by 2 bases and J by 4 bases, and 8 bases separated the two germline ends. This CDR3 spans 13 amino acids. The CDR3 sequence is CASSERGTTEAFF. The CDR3 nucleotides read TGTGCCAGCAGTGAAAGGGGGACCACTGAAGCTTTCTTT.

This clone has more than one count but fewer than ten. V usage is TRBV6-6 and J usage is TRBJ1-2; 8 nucleotides match TRBD1. CDR1 is MNHNY, CDR2 SVGAGI, per germline (reference sequence). The CDR3 sequence is 13 residues long. Trimming removed 10 bases from V and 8 bases from J; junction bases left unmatched: 12. DNA for the CDR3: TGTGCCACCATAAGGGACAGGCGAGACGGCTACACCTTC. Amino acid sequence: CATIRDRRDGYTF.

The V gene is TRBV18, the J gene TRBJ2-5, with D perhaps matching TRBD2 (5 bases). Trimming stripped 4 bases from V and 4 bases from J, with 7 bases between. Germline loops: CDR1 KGHSH, CDR2 LQKENI. The CDR3 runs to 12 residues. Here the CDR3 reads CASSRSGETQYF. In DNA, the CDR3 is TGTGCCAGCTCACGCAGCGGAGAGACCCAGTACTTC.

Note on this clone: Relative to the germline gene, one junction end is altered; a read error may explain this. The chain has TRBV6-1 and TRBJ1-6; D gene uncertain. The CDR3 loop spans 14 amino acids. In germline, CDR1 is MNHNS, CDR2 SASEGT. The CDR3 reads CASSEDFRTSPLHF. The CDR3 coding sequence is TGTGCCAGCAGCGAAGACTTTAGAACTTCACCCCTCCACTTT.

The V and J genes are TRBV4-1 and TRBJ1-2; D gene ambiguous. The CDR3 length is 14 residues. V was pared by 1 base and J by 0 bases, with 6 bases between. The germline CDR1 and CDR2 sequences are MGHRA and YSYEKL. The CDR3 protein is CASSQVSANYGYTF. The CDR3 coding sequence is TGCGCCAGCAGCCAAGTGTCGGCTAACTATGGCTACACCTTC.

The chain links TRBV5-8 to TRBJ2-7, with D possibly being TRBD1 (6 bases). Germline CDR1 is SGHTS and CDR2 is YDEGEE. The CDR3 contains 13 residues. The V and J ends lost 4 bases and 1 base respectively, with 9 bases between them. The DNA of the CDR3 is TGTGCCAGCAGCATCAGGGGTTCCTACGAGCAGTACTTC. Translating it yields CASSIRGSYEQYF.

CDR3 sequence: CASSLTRMGVRPGELFF. The CDR3 coding sequence is TGTGCCAGCAGTTTAACCCGGATGGGAGTGAGGCCCGGGGAGCTGTTTTTT. The chain recombines TRBV27 with TRBJ2-2; perhaps TRBD2 as D (5 bases). From germline, CDR1 is MNHEY and CDR2 SMNVEV (reference sequence). The CDR3 runs to 17 residues. Trimming left V 2 bases short and J 6 bases short, with 19 bases between.

The chain couples TRBV18 to TRBJ2-2, with TRBD2 matching over 11 bases. The germline gives CDR1 KGHSH, CDR2 LQKENI. V shed 3 bases, J shed 2 bases, and the junction held 5 bases outside the gene matches. This CDR3 spans 17 amino acids. In DNA, the CDR3 is TGTGCCAGCTCACCCGGTGGACTAGCGGGTAACACCGGGGAGCTGTTTTTT. Translated: CASSPGGLAGNTGELFF.

This chain uses TRBV12-3 or TRBV12-4 with TRBJ2-7; D not resolved. The ends were cut back, 4 bases at V and 3 bases at J, with 7 bases in the middle. The CDR3 is made up of 12 amino acids. The CDR3 here is CASSSVVYEQYF. The CDR3 coding sequence is TGTGCCAGCAGTTCGGTCGTCTACGAGCAGTACTTC.

This clone was seen only once. This sequence joins TRBV27 and TRBJ1-1; D is perhaps TRBD1 (5 bases). The CDR3 runs to 14 residues. Trimming removed 5 bases at V and 2 bases at J, with 12 bases between. The germline V gene has CDR1 MNHEY and CDR2 SMNVEV (reference sequence). The CDR3 sequence is CASSRQIGNTEAFF. CDR3 nucleotide sequence: TGTGCCAGCAGTAGACAGATTGGAAACACTGAAGCTTTCTTT.

This sequence joins TRBV25-1 and TRBJ1-6; unclear D gene. CDR3 length: 15 residues. Germline V gives CDR1 MGHDK, CDR2 SYGVNS. V was pared by 3 bases and J by 2 bases, with 8 bases between. CDR3 amino acids: CASSELSTYNSPLHF. Written as DNA, the CDR3 is TGTGCCAGCAGTGAGCTCTCTACCTATAATTCACCCCTCCACTTT.

J is TRBJ1-4 and V is TRBV6-1, with D possibly being TRBD1 (5 bases). This CDR3 has 15 residues. Germline V gives CDR1 MNHNS, CDR2 SASEGT. The V end lost 6 bases, the J end lost 0 bases, and 11 bases lay between the germline ends. The CDR3 sequence: CASRRDSTTNEKLFF. The CDR3 DNA reads TGTGCCAGCAGACGAGACAGCACAACTAATGAAAAACTGTTTTTT.

The V call is TRBV10-3, the J call TRBJ2-7, with D maybe TRBD2 (6 bases). This CDR3 contains 12 residues. CDR1 is ENHRY, CDR2 SYGVKD, per germline. The V end lost 4 bases, the J end lost 9 bases, and 13 bases lay between the germline ends. The CDR3 sequence is CAISGRGLGQYF. CDR3 nucleotides: TGTGCCATCAGTGGGAGGGGCTTGGGGCAGTACTTC.

V is TRBV29-1 and J is TRBJ2-7; TRBD2 agrees at 7 bases. The CDR3 consists of 13 residues. Germline CDR1 SQVTM, CDR2 ANQGSEA. Losses at the gene ends were 8 bases for V and 7 bases for J; bases not matched to a gene: 14. The CDR3 spells CSSKTAAAGEQYF. The CDR3 region has the DNA TGCAGCTCAAAAACAGCGGCAGCGGGAGAGCAGTACTTC.

The V and J genes are TRBV7-7 and TRBJ2-7, with TRBD1 as a possible D gene (5 bases). Germline V gene data show CDR1 as SSHAT and CDR2 as FNYEAQ (reference sequence). V was shortened by 5 bases and J by 3 bases, with 11 bases between the two germline ends. The CDR3 contains 13 residues. CDR3 residues: CASSEGHNYEQYF. The CDR3 region has the DNA TGTGCCAGCAGCGAAGGACACAACTACGAGCAGTACTTC. Using reference TRBV7-7 and TRBJ2-7 for the parts outside the CDR3, the full variable domain is GAGVSQSPRYKVTKRGQDVTLRCDPISSHATLYWYQQALGQGPEFLTYFNYEAQPDKSGLPSDRFSAERPEGSISTLTIQRTEQRDSAMYRCASSEGHNYEQYFGPGTRLTVT.

V gene TRBV5-1 combines with J gene TRBJ1-2, with 8 nucleotides matching TRBD1. After removal of 4 bases from V and 1 base from J, the junction contained 9 bases not matched to a gene. Germline CDR1 SGHRS, CDR2 YFSETQ. The CDR3 has 16 residues. CDR3: CASSAGQAGNNYGYTF. The CDR3 DNA reads as TGCGCCAGCAGCGCGGGACAGGCTGGGAATAACTATGGCTACACCTTC. The full variable domain, in which reference TRBV5-1 and TRBJ1-2 provide the parts outside the CDR3, is KAGVTQTPRYLIKTRGQQVTLSCSPISGHRSVSWYQQTPGQGLQFLFEYFSETQRNKGNFPGRFSGRQFSNSRSEMNVSTLELGDSALYLCASSAGQAGNNYGYTFGSGTRLTVV.

The J gene is TRBJ2-5, the V gene TRBV16; D may be TRBD1 (7 bases). V lost 4 bases, J lost 0 bases, and 15 bases lay in between. Germline values: CDR1 KGHSY, CDR2 FQNENV. There are 16 residues in the CDR3. The CDR3 loop is CASSRDRAGNQETQYF. CDR3 nucleotides: TGTGCCAGCAGCCGCGACAGGGCGGGAAACCAAGAGACCCAGTACTTC.

This chain joins TRBV18 and TRBJ2-7; no clear D. Germline lookup yields CDR1 KGHSH and CDR2 LQKENI. V shed 6 bases and J shed 3 bases, with 15 bases lying between them. CDR3 length: 14 residues. CDR3: CASSMRGSLYEQYF. The CDR3 coding sequence is TGTGCCAGCTCGATGAGAGGCAGCCTCTACGAGCAGTACTTC.

V and J are TRBV7-9 and TRBJ2-2; tentative D call: TRBD1 (6 bases). Germline-derived CDR1 and CDR2 are SEHNR and FQNEAQ (reference sequence). The CDR3 has 16 residues. The V end lost 1 base, the J end lost 2 bases, and 11 bases lay between the germline ends. CDR3 sequence reads: CASSLGGTLNTGELFF. Here the CDR3 DNA reads TGTGCCAGCAGCTTAGGGGGGACACTTAACACCGGGGAGCTGTTTTTT.

The CDR3 bases are TGTGCCAGCAGCGTCCGACTGGGGGCCTCCTACGAGCAGTACTTC. Translated: CASSVRLGASYEQYF. The chain is built from TRBV7-2 and TRBJ2-7; D possibly corresponds to TRBD1 (6 bases). CDR3 size: 15 residues. From germline, CDR1 is SGHTA and CDR2 FQGNSA. Trimming removed 5 bases from V and 0 bases from J, with 14 bases in between. Full variable domain (missing parts from reference TRBV7-2 and TRBJ2-7): GAGVSQSPSNKVTEKGKDVELRCDPISGHTALYWYRQSLGQGLEFLIYFQGNSAPDKSGLPSDRFSAERTGGSVSTLTIQRTQQEDSAVYLCASSVRLGASYEQYFGPGTRLTVT.

The gene calls are TRBV7-8 and TRBJ2-1, with 9 bases lining up with TRBD2. Germline V lookup: CDR1 SGHVS, CDR2 FQNEAQ. J was trimmed by 2 bases and V by 0 bases; bases with no gene match: 5. There are 17 residues in the CDR3. Here the CDR3 reads CASSLAEASGTYNEQFF. The CDR3 DNA reads as TGTGCCAGCAGCTTAGCGGAGGCTAGCGGGACCTACAATGAGCAGTTCTTC.